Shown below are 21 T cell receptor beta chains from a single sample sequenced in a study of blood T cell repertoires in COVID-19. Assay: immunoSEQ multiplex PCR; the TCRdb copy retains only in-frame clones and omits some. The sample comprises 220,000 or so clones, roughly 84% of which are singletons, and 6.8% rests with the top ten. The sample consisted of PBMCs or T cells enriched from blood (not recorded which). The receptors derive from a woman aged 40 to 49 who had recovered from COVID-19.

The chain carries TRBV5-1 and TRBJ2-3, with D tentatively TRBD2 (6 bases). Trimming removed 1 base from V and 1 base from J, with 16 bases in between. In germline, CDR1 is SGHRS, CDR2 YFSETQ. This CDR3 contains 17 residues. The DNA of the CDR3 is TGCGCCAGCAGCTTGAGCGCTCGCGGGGACGGCACAGATACGCAGTATTTT. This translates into CASSLSARGDGTDTQYF.

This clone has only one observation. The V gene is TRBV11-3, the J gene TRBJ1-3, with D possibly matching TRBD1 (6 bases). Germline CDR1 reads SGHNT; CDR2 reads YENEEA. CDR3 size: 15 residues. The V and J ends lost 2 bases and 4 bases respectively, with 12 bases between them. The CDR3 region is CASSLRDRPGNTIYF. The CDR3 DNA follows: TGTGCCAGCAGCTTAAGAGACAGGCCAGGAAACACCATATATTTT. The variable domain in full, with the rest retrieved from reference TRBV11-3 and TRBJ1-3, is EAGVVQSPRYKIIEKKQPVAFWCNPISGHNTLYWYLQNLGQGPELLIRYENEEAVDDSQLPKDRFSAERLKGVDSTLKIQPAELGDSAVYLCASSLRDRPGNTIYFGEGSWLTVV.

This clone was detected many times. Written as DNA, the CDR3 is TGTGCCACCCGGGGGGATTCGGGCACCGGGGAGCTGTTTTTT. Its protein product is CATRGDSGTGELFF. The rearrangement uses TRBV11-3 and TRBJ2-2; TRBD2 agrees at 7 bases. There are 14 residues in the CDR3. The V gene end was trimmed by 10 bases and the J gene end by 4 bases; junction bases not matched to a gene: 9. Germline CDR1 SGHNT, CDR2 YENEEA.

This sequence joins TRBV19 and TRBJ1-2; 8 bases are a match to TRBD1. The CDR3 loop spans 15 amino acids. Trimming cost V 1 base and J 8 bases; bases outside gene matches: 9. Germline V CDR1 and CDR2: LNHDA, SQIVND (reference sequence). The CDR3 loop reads CASSIGTGMGLGYTF. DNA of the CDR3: TGTGCCAGTAGTATAGGGACAGGGATGGGCCTAGGCTACACCTTC.

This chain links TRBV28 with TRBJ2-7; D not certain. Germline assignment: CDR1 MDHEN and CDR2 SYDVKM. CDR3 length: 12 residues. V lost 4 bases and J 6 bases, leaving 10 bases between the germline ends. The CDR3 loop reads CASSYSKSEQYF. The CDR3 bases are TGTGCCAGCAGTTACTCGAAATCCGAGCAGTACTTC.

CDR3 residues: CASSQETTGELFF. The CDR3 coding sequence is TGTGCCAGCAGCCAAGAGACAACCGGGGAGCTGTTTTTT. The chain has TRBV3-1 (or the pseudogene TRBV3-2) and TRBJ2-2; D call uncertain. CDR3 length: 13 residues. With 0 bases removed from V and 5 bases from J, the gap between germline ends came to 4 bases. Germline V gene sequence: CDR1 LGHDT, CDR2 YNNKEL (reference sequence).

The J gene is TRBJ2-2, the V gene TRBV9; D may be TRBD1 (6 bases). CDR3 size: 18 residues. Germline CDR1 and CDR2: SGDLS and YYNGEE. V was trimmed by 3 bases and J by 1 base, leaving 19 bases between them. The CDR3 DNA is TGTGCCAGCAGCGGGTCCGTCTTTACAGGGTTGAACACCGGGGAGCTGTTTTTT. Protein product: CASSGSVFTGLNTGELFF.

The CDR3 here is CASSLVGTSGRSQFF. The DNA of the CDR3 is TGTGCCAGCAGCTTAGTTGGGACTAGCGGGAGAAGTCAGTTCTTC. V usage is TRBV7-2 and J usage is TRBJ2-1; 14 nucleotides line up with TRBD2. The V gene end was trimmed by 1 base and the J gene end by 13 bases; junction bases not matched to a gene: 6. CDR1 is SGHTA, CDR2 FQGNSA, per germline. The CDR3 contains 15 residues.

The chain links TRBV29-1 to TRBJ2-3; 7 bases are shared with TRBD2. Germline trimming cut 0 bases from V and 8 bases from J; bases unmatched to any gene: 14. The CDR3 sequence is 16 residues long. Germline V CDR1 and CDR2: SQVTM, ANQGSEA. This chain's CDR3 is CSVEEGYGGRMVTQYF. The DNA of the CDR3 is TGCAGCGTTGAAGAGGGGTATGGCGGGAGAATGGTTACGCAGTATTTT.

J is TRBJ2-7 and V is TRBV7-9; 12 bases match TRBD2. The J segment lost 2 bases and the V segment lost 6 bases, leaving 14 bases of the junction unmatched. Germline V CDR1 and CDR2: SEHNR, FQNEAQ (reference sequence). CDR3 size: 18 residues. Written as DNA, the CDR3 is TGTGCCAGCAGTCTACCCAGGAGACTAGCGGGAGAACCCTACGAGCAGTACTTC. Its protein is CASSLPRRLAGEPYEQYF.

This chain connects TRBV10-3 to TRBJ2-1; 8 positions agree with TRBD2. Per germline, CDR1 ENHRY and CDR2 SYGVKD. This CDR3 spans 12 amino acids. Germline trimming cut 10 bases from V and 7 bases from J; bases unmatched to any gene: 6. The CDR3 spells CATQTSDNEQFF. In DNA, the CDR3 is TGTGCCACCCAGACTAGCGATAATGAGCAGTTCTTC.

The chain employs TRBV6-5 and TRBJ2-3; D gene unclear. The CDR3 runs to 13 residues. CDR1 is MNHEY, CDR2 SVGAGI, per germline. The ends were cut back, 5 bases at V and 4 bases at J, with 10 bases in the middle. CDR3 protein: CASSPLRADTQYF. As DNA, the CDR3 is TGTGCCAGCAGTCCCCTCCGGGCAGATACGCAGTATTTT.

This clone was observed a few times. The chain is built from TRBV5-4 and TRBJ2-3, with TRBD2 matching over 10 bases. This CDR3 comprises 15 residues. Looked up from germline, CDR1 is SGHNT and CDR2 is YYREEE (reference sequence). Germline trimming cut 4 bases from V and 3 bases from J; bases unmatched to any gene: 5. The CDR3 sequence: CASSPLAGVTDTQYF. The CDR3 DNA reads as TGTGCCAGCAGCCCCCTAGCGGGAGTAACAGATACGCAGTATTTT.

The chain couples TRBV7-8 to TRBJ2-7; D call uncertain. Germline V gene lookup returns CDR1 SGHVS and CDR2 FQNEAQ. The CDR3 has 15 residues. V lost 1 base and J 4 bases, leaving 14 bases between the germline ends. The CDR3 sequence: CASSLGPSGGYEQYV. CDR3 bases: TGTGCCAGCAGCTTAGGGCCTTCCGGCGGATACGAGCAGTACGTC.

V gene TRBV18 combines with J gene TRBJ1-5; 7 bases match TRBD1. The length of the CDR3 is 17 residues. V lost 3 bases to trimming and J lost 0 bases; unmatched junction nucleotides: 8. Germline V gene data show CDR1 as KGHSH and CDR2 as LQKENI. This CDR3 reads CASSPPGQAISNQPQHF. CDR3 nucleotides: TGTGCCAGCTCACCGCCCGGACAGGCGATTAGCAATCAGCCCCAGCATTTT.

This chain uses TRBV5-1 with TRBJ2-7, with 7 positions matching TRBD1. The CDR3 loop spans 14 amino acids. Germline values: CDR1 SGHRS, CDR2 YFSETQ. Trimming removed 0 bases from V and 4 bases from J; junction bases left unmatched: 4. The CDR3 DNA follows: TGCGCCAGCAGCTTGGGGTTGGGACAGTACGAGCAGTACGTC. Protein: CASSLGLGQYEQYV.

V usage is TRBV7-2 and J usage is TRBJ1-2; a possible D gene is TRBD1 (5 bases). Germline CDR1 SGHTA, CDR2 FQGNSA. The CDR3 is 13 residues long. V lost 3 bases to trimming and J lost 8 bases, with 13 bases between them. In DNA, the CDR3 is TGTGCCAGCAGCTTTGACAGTATGAGCGGCTACACCTTC. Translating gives CASSFDSMSGYTF.

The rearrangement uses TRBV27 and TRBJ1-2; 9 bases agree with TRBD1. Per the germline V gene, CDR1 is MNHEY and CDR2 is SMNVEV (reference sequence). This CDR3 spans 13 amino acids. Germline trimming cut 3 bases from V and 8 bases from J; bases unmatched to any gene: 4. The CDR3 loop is CASSFRTGDGYTF. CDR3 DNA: TGTGCCAGCAGTTTCCGGACAGGGGACGGCTACACCTTC.

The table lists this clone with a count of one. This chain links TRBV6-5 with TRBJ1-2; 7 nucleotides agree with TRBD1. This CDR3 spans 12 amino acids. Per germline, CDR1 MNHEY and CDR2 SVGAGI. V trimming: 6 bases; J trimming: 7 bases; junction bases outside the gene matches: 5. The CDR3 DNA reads TGTGCCAGCAGACAGGGGTGGTCTGGCTACACCTTC. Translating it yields CASRQGWSGYTF.

CDR3 nucleotide sequence: TGCGCCAGCAGCCAAGATCTGAGAAGTTACACTGAAGCTTTCTTT. This sequence encodes CASSQDLRSYTEAFF. This rearrangement joins TRBV4-1 to TRBJ1-1; D is uncertain. Germline values: CDR1 MGHRA, CDR2 YSYEKL. Trimming left V 0 bases short and J 3 bases short, with 11 bases between. The CDR3 loop spans 15 amino acids.

The CDR3 DNA is TGTGCCAGCAGCGTCACCACGGGCACTGAAGCTTTCTTT. Its protein product is CASSVTTGTEAFF. V gene TRBV9 combines with J gene TRBJ1-1; D is uncertain. The CDR3 is 13 residues long. CDR1 is SGDLS, CDR2 YYNGEE, per germline. Trimming stripped 2 bases from V and 4 bases from J, with 9 bases between.